Listed below are T cell receptor beta chains from one sample, sequenced in a study of cytomegalovirus exposure and HLA in healthy donors. Method: immunoSEQ multiplex PCR; TCRdb's copy keeps in-frame clones and lacks some. The sample contains about 140,000 clones, about 70% of which appear only once. Sequencing was performed on PBMCs. These receptors were collected from a man aged 18 to 30 in good health and CMV-seronegative. CDR3s include the opening cysteine and the closing phenylalanine or tryptophan. A D gene is named only where the DNA matches it firmly. Not every row has a clone size; where given, it reads once, few, many or a size class.

J gene: TRBJ1-3; V gene: TRBV2; D gene: .; clone size: .; CDR3 DNA: TGTGCCAGCATAGTAGACAGGTCGCTCCTCGGGAACACCATATATTTT; CDR3 protein: CASIVDRSLLGNTIYF
J gene: TRBJ1-1; V gene: TRBV7-2; D gene: TRBD1; clone size: many; CDR3 DNA: TGTGCCAGCAGCCCCGGGGGGACAGGGAGGCCTGAAGCTTTCTTT; CDR3 protein: CASSPGGTGRPEAFF
J gene: TRBJ2-3; V gene: TRBV5-1; D gene: TRBD2; clone size: .; CDR3 DNA: TGCGCCAGCAGCTTGGCGGGTACTAGCGGCACAGATACGCAGTATTTT; CDR3 protein: CASSLAGTSGTDTQYF
J gene: TRBJ2-6; V gene: TRBV5-1; D gene: .; clone size: .; CDR3 DNA: TGCGCCAGCAGCTTGACAGGGACGTCTGGGGCCAACGTCCTGACTTTC; CDR3 protein: CASSLTGTSGANVLTF
J gene: TRBJ1-4; V gene: TRBV6-1; D gene: .; clone size: few; CDR3 DNA: TGTGCCATCGCGGGGGGAAGGGGACTTAATGAAAAACTGTTTTTT; CDR3 protein: CAIAGGRGLNEKLFF
J gene: TRBJ2-7; V gene: TRBV25-1; D gene: .; clone size: .; CDR3 DNA: TGTGCCAGCAGTGAAGAGGGCTCCTCATACGAGCAGTACTTC; CDR3 protein: CASSEEGSSYEQYF
J gene: TRBJ1-2; V gene: TRBV7-9; D gene: .; clone size: .; CDR3 DNA: TGTGCCAGCAGCCTCCTCCTGGGACATCCTAACTATGGCTACACCTTC; CDR3 protein: CASSLLLGHPNYGYTF
J gene: TRBJ2-3; V gene: TRBV12-5; D gene: .; clone size: once; CDR3 DNA: TGTGCTAGTGGTTTGGGCACCACTAGCACAGATACGCAGTATTTT; CDR3 protein: CASGLGTTSTDTQYF
J gene: TRBJ2-7; V gene: TRBV5-1; D gene: TRBD2; clone size: .; CDR3 DNA: TGCGCCAGCAGCATAGGGACTAGCGGCTCCTACGAGCAGTACTTC; CDR3 protein: CASSIGTSGSYEQYF
J gene: TRBJ2-7; V gene: TRBV7-9; D gene: TRBD1; clone size: .; CDR3 DNA: TGTGCCAGCAGCTTAATACCCCAGGGGGCCCCTGGGGAGCAGTACTTC; CDR3 protein: CASSLIPQGAPGEQYF
J gene: TRBJ1-5; V gene: TRBV5-6; D gene: .; clone size: .; CDR3 DNA: TGTGCCAGCAGCCCTCGGGTAGGGGGCAATCAGCCCCAGCATTTT; CDR3 protein: CASSPRVGGNQPQHF
J gene: TRBJ1-5; V gene: TRBV19; D gene: .; clone size: .; CDR3 DNA: TGTGCCAGTAACCAAGACAGTCTCAATCAGCCCCAGCATTTT; CDR3 protein: CASNQDSLNQPQHF
J gene: TRBJ2-7; V gene: TRBV5-1; D gene: TRBD1; clone size: few; CDR3 DNA: TGCGCCAGCAACTCCGGGACAGGGTACGAGCAGTACTTC; CDR3 protein: CASNSGTGYEQYF
J gene: TRBJ1-2; V gene: TRBV19; D gene: TRBD1; clone size: .; CDR3 DNA: TGTGCCAGTAGTGGACAGGGTCTGATTGGCTACACCTTC; CDR3 protein: CASSGQGLIGYTF
J gene: TRBJ1-2; V gene: TRBV6-5; D gene: .; clone size: .; CDR3 DNA: TGTGCCAGCAGGAGAGGCTCTATATACTATGGCTACACCTTC; CDR3 protein: CASRRGSIYYGYTF
J gene: TRBJ1-1; V gene: TRBV5-1; D gene: TRBD1; clone size: .; CDR3 DNA: TGCGCCAGCAGCCCAGGGGGCTCCACTGAAGCTTTCTTT; CDR3 protein: CASSPGGSTEAFF
J gene: TRBJ2-3; V gene: TRBV6-4; D gene: TRBD1; clone size: .; CDR3 DNA: TGTGCCAGCAGTGACTCTCGTAAGGGACAGGGAACAGATACGCAGTATTTT; CDR3 protein: CASSDSRKGQGTDTQYF
J gene: TRBJ2-5; V gene: TRBV25-1; D gene: TRBD1; clone size: once; CDR3 DNA: TGTGCCAGCAGTGAATCCGGGACAGGGGCGCTGGAGACCCAGTACTTC; CDR3 protein: CASSESGTGALETQYF
J gene: TRBJ2-7; V gene: TRBV29-1; D gene: TRBD1; clone size: .; CDR3 DNA: TGCAGCGTGGGGACAGGTTGGGGGGAGCAGTACTTC; CDR3 protein: CSVGTGWGEQYF
J gene: TRBJ2-5; V gene: TRBV5-5; D gene: .; clone size: .; CDR3 DNA: TGTGCCAGCAGACCTCCAGGGGCTTCCCAGGAAGAGACCCAGTACTTC; CDR3 protein: CASRPPGASQEETQYF